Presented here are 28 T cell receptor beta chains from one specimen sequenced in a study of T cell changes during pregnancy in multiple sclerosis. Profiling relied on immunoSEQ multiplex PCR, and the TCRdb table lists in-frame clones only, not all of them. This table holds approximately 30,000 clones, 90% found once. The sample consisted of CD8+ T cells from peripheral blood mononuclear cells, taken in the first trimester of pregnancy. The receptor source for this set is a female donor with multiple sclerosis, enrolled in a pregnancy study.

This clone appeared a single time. This chain's CDR3 is CASSLRDRAYYEQYF. In DNA, the CDR3 is TGTGCCAGCAGTTTGAGGGACAGGGCATACTACGAGCAGTACTTC. This chain uses TRBV28 with TRBJ2-7; 9 nucleotides line up with TRBD1. CDR1 is MDHEN and CDR2 is SYDVKM in the germline V gene. V shed 3 bases, J shed 3 bases, and the junction held 6 bases outside the gene matches. The CDR3 consists of 15 residues. The variable domain in full, completed from reference TRBV28 and TRBJ2-7, reads DVKVTQSSRYLVKRTGEKVFLECVQDMDHENMFWYRQDPGLGLRLIYFSYDVKMKEKGDIPEGYSVSREKKERFSLILESASTNQTSMYLCASSLRDRAYYEQYFGPGTRLTVT.

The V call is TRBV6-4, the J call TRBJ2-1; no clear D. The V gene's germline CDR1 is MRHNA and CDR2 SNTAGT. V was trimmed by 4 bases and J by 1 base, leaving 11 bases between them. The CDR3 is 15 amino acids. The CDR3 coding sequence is TGTGCCAGCAGTGCCACGCTAGGATCCTACAATGAGCAGTTCTTC. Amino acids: CASSATLGSYNEQFF.

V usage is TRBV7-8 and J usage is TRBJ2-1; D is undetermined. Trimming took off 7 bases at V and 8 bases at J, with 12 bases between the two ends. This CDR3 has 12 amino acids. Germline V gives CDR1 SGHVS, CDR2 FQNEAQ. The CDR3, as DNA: TGTGCCAGCACCCGTTTCAGTTATGAGCAGTTCTTC. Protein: CASTRFSYEQFF.

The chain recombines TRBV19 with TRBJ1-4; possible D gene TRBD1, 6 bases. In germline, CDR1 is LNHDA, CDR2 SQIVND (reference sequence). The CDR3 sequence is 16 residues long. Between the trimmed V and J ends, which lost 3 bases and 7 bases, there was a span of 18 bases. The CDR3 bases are TGTGCCAGTAGTATCGGCAACAGGGTTCGTGGTGAAAAACTGTTTTTT. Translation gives CASSIGNRVRGEKLFF.

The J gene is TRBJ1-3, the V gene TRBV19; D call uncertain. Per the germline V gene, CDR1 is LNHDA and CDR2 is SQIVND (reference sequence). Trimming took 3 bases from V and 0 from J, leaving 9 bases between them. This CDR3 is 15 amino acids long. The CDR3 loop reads CASSIQAFSGNTIYF. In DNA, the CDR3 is TGTGCCAGTAGTATCCAGGCCTTCTCTGGAAACACCATATATTTT.

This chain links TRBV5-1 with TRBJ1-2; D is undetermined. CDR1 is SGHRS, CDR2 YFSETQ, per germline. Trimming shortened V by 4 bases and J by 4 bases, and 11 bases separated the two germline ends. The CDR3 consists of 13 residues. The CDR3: CASSAVSGYGYTF. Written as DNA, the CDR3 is TGCGCCAGCAGCGCGGTAAGCGGCTATGGCTACACCTTC.

The DNA of the CDR3 is TGTGCCAGCAGCGTTAGCGGGAGGACCTACAATGAGCAGTTCTTC. This codes for CASSVSGRTYNEQFF. The V gene is TRBV9, the J gene TRBJ2-1; 10 nucleotides agree with TRBD2. Per germline, CDR1 SGDLS and CDR2 YYNGEE. The V segment lost 2 bases and the J segment 2 bases; nucleotides outside the gene matches: 1. CDR3 length: 15 residues.

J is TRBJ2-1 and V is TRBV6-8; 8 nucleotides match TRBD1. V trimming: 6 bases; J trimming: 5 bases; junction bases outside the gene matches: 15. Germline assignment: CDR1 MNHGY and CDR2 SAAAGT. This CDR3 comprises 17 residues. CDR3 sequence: CASSPAPGTGKDNEQFF. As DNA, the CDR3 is TGTGCCAGCAGCCCTGCGCCCGGGACAGGAAAAGACAATGAGCAGTTCTTC.

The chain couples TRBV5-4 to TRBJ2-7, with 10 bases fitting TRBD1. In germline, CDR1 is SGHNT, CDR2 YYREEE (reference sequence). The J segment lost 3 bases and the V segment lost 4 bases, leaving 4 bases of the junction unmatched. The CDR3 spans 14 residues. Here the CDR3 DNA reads TGTGCCAGCAGCCCGAGGGACAGGGGCTACGAGCAGTACTTC. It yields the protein CASSPRDRGYEQYF.

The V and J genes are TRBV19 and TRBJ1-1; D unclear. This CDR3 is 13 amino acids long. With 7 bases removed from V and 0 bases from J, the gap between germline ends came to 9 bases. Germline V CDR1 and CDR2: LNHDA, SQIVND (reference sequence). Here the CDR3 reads CASTGVMNTEAFF. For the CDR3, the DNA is TGTGCCAGTACTGGAGTCATGAACACTGAAGCTTTCTTT.

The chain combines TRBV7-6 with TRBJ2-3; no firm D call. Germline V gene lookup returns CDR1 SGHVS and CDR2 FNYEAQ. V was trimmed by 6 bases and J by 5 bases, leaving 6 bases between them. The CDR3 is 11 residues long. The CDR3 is CASRGEDTQYF. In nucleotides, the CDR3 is TGTGCCAGCAGAGGAGAAGATACGCAGTATTTT.

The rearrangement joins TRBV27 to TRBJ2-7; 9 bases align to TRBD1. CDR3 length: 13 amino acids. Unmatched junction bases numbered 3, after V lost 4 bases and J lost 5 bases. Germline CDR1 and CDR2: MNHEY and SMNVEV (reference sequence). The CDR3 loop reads CASSWTGVHEQYF. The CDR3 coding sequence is TGTGCCAGCAGTTGGACAGGGGTACACGAGCAGTACTTC.

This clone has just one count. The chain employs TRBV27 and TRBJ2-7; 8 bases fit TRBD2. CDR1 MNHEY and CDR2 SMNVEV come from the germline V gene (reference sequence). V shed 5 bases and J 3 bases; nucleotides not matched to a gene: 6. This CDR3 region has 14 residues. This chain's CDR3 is CASSGTSPFYEQYF. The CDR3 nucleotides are TGTGCCAGCAGTGGGACTAGTCCGTTCTACGAGCAGTACTTC.

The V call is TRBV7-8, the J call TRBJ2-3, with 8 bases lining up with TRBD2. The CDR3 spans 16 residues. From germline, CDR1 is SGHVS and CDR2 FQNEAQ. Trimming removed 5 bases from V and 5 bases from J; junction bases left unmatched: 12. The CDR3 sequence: CASSPLGGSGKDTQYF. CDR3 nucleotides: TGTGCCAGCAGCCCACTTGGAGGTAGCGGGAAAGATACGCAGTATTTT.

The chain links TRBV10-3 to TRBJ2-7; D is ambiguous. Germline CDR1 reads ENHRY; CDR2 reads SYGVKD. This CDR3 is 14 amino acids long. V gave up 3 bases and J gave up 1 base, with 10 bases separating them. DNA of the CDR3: TGTGCCATCAGTGATAGTCACGTGTCCTACGAGCAGTACTTC. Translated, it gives CAISDSHVSYEQYF.

The CDR3 nucleotides are TGTGCCAGCAGGCTACAGGGACGGGATGAAGCTTTCTTT. As protein: CASRLQGRDEAFF. This sequence joins TRBV28 and TRBJ1-1; perhaps TRBD1 as D (6 bases). This CDR3 region has 13 residues. V was trimmed by 6 bases and J by 7 bases, leaving 15 bases between them. The germline V gene has CDR1 MDHEN and CDR2 SYDVKM.

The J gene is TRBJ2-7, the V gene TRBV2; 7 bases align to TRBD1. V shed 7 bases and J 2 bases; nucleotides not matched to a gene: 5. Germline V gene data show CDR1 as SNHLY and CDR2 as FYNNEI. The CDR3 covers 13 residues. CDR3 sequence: CASNRDSPYEQYF. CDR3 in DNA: TGTGCCAGCAATCGGGACAGTCCCTACGAGCAGTACTTC.

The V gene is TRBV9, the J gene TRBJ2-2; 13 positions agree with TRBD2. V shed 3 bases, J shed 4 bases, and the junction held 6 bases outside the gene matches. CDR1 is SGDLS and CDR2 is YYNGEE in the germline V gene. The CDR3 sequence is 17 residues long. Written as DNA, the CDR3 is TGTGCCAGCAGCGCCAAACTAGCGGGAGGGCCCACCGGGGAGCTGTTTTTT. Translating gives CASSAKLAGGPTGELFF.

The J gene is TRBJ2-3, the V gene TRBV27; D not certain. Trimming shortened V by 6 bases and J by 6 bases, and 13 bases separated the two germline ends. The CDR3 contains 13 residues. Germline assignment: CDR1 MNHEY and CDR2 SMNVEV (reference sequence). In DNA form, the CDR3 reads TGTGCCAGCAGCCCAAATAACAAGGATACGCAGTATTTT. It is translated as CASSPNNKDTQYF.

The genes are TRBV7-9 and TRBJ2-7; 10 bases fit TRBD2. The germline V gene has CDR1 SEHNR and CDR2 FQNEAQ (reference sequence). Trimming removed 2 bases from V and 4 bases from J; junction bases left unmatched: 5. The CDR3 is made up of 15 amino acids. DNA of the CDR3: TGTGCCAGCAGCTTATCTAGCGGGAGAATTTACGAGCAGTACTTC. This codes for CASSLSSGRIYEQYF.

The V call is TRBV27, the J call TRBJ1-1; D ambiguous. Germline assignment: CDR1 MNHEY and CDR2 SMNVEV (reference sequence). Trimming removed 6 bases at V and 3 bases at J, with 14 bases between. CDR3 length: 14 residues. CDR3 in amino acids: CASRLWEGDTEAFF. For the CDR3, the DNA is TGTGCCAGCAGGCTTTGGGAGGGCGACACTGAAGCTTTCTTT.

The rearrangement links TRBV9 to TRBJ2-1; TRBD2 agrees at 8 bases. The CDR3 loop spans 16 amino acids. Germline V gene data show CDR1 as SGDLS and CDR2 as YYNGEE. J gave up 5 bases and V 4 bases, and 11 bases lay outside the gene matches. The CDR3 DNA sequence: TGTGCCAGCAGCCCGGGACTAGTGTATCCCAACAATGAGCAGTTCTTC. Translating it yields CASSPGLVYPNNEQFF.

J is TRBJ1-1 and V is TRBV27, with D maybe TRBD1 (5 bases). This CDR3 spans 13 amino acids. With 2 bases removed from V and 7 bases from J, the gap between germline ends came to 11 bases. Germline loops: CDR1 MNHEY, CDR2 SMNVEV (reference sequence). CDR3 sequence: CASSLGAAIEAFF. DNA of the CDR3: TGTGCCAGCAGTTTAGGGGCGGCGATTGAAGCTTTCTTT.

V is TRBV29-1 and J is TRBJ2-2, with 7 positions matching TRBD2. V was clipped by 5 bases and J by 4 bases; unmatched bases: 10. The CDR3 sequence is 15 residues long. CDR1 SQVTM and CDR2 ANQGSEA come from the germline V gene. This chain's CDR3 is CSVPRTGGGTGELFF. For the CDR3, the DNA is TGCAGCGTTCCAAGGACGGGGGGAGGCACCGGGGAGCTGTTTTTT.

The CDR3 here is CASRALVLQETQYF. The CDR3 DNA sequence: TGTGCCAGCAGAGCACTAGTACTCCAAGAGACCCAGTACTTC. The chain uses TRBV6-1 and TRBJ2-5, with D possibly TRBD2 on 5 matching bases. The CDR3 spans 14 residues. CDR1 is MNHNS and CDR2 is SASEGT in the germline V gene. Trimming shortened V by 6 bases and J by 1 base, and 12 bases separated the two germline ends.

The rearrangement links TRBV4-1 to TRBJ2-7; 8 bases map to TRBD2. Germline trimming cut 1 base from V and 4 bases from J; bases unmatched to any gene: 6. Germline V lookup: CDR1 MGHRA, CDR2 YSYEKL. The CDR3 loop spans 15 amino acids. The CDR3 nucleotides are TGCGCCAGCAGCCAAGGGGCGGGAGGAACGTACGAGCAGTACTTC. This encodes CASSQGAGGTYEQYF.

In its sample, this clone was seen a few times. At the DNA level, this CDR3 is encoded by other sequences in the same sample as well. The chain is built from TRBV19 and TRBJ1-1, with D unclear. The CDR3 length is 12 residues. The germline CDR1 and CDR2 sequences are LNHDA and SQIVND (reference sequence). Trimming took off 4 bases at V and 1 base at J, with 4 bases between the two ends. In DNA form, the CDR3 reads TGTGCCAGTAGTACAGGGAACACTGAAGCTTTCTTT. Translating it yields CASSTGNTEAFF.

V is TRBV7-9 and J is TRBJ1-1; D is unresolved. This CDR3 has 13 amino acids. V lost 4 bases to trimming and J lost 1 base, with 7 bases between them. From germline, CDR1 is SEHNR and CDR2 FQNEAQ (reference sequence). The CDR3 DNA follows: TGTGCCAGCAGCTCCCCAGAGAACACTGAAGCTTTCTTT. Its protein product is CASSSPENTEAFF.